This T cell receptor (beta chain) was recorded in a study of CD8+ T cells in alopecia areata. Study-level background: Among treated patients, oral tofacitinib was administered at 5 to 10 mg twice daily. The SALT score measured affected scalp surface percentage in treated patients.

The CDR3 is made up of 18 amino acids. Trimming at V came to 5 bases and at J to 2 bases, leaving 11 bases not matched to a gene. Treatment of the sample: oral pan-JAK inhibitor, 5-10 mg twice daily. RNA extraction was followed by reverse transcription into cDNA, which acted as the sequencing template. Profiled with immunoSEQ multiplex PCR; TCRdb holds only in-frame clones, not every one. This sample has 200,000 to 250,000 clones, with 35% to 40% found just once. This clone was seen only a few times. This rearrangement joins TRBV23-1 to TRBJ2-4; TRBD2 aligns across 11 bases. TRBV23-1 is treated as an ORF (open reading frame) with a function not yet certain. The sequence was collected from a human donor with alopecia areata. The starting material was CD4+ T cells sorted from blood, obtained at week 34, from a patient treated with tofacitinib. The CDR3 DNA reads as TGCGCCAGCAGTGAGGCTAGCGGGAGGTGGGGGACCAAAAACATTCAGTACTTC. Its translation: CASSEASGRWGTKNIQYF.